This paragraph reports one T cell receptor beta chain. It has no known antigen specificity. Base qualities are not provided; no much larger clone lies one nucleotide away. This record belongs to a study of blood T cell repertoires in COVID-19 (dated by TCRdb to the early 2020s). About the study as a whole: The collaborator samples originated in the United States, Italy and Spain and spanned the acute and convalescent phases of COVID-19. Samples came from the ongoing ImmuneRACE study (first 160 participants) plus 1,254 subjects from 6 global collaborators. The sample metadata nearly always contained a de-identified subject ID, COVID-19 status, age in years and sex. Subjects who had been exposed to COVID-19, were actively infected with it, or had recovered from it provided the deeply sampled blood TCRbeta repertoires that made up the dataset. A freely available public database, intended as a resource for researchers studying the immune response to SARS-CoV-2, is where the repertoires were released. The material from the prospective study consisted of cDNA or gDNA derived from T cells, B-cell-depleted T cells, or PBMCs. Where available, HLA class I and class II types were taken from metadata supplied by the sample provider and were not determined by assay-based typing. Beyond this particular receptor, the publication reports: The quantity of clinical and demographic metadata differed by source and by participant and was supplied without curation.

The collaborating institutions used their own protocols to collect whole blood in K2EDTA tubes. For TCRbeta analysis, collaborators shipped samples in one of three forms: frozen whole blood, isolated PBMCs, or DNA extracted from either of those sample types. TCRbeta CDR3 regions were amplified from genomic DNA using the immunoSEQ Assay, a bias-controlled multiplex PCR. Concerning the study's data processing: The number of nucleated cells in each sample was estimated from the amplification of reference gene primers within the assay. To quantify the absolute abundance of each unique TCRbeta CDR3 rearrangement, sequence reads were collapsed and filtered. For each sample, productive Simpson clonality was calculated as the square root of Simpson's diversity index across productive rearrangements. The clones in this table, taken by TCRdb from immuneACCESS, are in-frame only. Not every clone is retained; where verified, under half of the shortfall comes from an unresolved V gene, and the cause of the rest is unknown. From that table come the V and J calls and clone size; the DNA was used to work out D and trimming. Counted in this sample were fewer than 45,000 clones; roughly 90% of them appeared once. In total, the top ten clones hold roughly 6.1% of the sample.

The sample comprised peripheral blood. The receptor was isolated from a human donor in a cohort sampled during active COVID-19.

In nucleotide form, the sequence is TGTGCCAGCAGTTATTTAAGGGGCAGGGGGACTCACAATGAGCAGTTCTTC. Its protein reads: CASSYLRGRGTHNEQFF. The chain links TRBV6-2 or TRBV6-3 with TRBJ2-1; the best D guess is TRBD1, with 7 bases matching. CDR1 and CDR2 are drawn from the germline V gene: MNHEY, SVGEGT. V and J are truncated by 3 bases and 5 bases respectively, leaving an intervening sequence of 20 bases. Taken from cysteine to phenylalanine, the CDR3 has 17 residues. The entry retains the CDR3 DNA only, 51 bases that are in frame from base 1.